This record covers a single T cell receptor (beta chain). The data were obtained in a study of blood T cell repertoires in COVID-19. Study information: Researchers got acute and convalescent COVID-19 samples from the United States, Italy and Spain. T cells, B-cell-depleted T cells, or PBMCs provided the cDNA or gDNA that served as material.

In the original analysis: How many nucleated cells were present was estimated from reference gene primer amplification. Libraries were prepared by immunoSEQ multiplex PCR; TCRdb keeps only in-frame clonotypes and omits some of them. V and J calls and clone size are given by that table; D and trimming were obtained from the DNA. The sample includes 110,000 or so clones, around 90% seen only once; the top ten take about 8%. The V gene's germline CDR1 is MNHEY and CDR2 SVGAGI. This CDR3 region has 14 residues. Germline trimming cut 7 bases from V and 3 bases from J; bases unmatched to any gene: 8. The TCR originated in a human donor in a cohort sampled during active COVID-19. The sample consisted of peripheral blood. V is TRBV6-5 and J is TRBJ1-2; 7 bases are a match to TRBD1. CDR3 in DNA: TGTGCCAGCAAAAAACAGGGGTTTCACTATGGCTACACCTTC. Translation: CASKKQGFHYGYTF.